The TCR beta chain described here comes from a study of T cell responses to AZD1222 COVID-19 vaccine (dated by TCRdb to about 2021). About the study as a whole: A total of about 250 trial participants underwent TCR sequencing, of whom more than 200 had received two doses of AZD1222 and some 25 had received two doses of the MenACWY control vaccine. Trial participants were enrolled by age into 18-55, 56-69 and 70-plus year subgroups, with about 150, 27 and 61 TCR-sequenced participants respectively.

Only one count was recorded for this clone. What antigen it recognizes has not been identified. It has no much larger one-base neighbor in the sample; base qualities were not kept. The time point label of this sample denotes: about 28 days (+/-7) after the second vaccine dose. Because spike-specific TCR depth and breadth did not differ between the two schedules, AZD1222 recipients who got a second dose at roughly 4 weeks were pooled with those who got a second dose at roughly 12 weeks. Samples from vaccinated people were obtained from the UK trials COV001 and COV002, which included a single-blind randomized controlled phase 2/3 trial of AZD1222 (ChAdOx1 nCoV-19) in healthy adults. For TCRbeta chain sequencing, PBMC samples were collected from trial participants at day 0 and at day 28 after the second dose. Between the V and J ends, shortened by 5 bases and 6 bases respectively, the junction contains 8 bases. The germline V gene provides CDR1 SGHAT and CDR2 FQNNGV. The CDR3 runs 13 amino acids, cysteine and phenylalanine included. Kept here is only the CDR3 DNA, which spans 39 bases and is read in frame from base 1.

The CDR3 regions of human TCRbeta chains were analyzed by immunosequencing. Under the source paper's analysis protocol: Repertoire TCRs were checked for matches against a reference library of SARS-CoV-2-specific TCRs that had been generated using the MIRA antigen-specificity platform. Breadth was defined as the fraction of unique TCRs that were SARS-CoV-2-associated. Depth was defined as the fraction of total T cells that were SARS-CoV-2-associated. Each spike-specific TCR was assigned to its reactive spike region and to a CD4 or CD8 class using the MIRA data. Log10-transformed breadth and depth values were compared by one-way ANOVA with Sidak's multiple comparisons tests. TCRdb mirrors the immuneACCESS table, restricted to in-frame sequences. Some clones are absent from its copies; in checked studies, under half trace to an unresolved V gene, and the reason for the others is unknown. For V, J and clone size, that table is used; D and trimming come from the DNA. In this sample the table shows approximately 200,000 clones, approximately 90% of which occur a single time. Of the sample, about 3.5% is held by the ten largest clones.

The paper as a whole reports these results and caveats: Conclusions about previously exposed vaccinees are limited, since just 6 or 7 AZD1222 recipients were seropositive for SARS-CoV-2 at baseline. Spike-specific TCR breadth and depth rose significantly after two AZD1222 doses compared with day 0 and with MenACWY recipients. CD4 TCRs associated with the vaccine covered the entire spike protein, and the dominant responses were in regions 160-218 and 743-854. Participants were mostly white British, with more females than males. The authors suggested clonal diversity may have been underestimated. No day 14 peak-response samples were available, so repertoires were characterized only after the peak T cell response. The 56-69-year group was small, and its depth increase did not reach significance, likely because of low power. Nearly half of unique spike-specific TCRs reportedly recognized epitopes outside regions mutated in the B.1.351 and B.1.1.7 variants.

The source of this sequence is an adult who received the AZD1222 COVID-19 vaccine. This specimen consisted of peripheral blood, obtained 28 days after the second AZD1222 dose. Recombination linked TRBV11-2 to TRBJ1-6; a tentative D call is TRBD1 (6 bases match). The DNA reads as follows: TGTGCCAGCAGCCTAGGGGGTAATTCACCCCTCCACTTT. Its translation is CASSLGGNSPLHF.